This T cell receptor beta chain was identified during a study of CD8 T cells in Susac syndrome. The germline V gene encodes CDR1 SGHRS and CDR2 YFSETQ. The CDR3 has 14 residues. The trim removed 6 bases at V and 7 bases at J, leaving 11 bases unmatched. The RNA, about 0.45 to 1 ug, was put through reverse transcription using random hexamers. TCRdb reanalysed the immunoSEQ multiplex PCR reads using MiXCR and keeps one entry per CDR3 protein. Among fewer than 150,000 distinct CDR3 sequences listed, around 91% were seen once. The sequencing input was CD8+ T cells from PBMCs. This TCR was sampled from a human donor with multiple sclerosis. The rearrangement links TRBV5-1 to TRBJ1-1, with 8 bases matching TRBD1. CDR3 DNA: TGCGCCAGCATTGAGCGCAGGGGGCAAGGTGAAGCTTTCTTT. Amino acids: CASIERRGQGEAFF.